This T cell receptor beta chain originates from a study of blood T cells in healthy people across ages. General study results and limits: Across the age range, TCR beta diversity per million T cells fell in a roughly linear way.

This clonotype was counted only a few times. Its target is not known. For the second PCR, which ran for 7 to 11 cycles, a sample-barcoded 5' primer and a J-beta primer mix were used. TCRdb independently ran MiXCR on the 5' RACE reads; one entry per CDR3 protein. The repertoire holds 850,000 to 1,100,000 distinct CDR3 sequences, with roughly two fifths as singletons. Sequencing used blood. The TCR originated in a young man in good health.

The CDR3 DNA follows: TGTGCCAGCAGTATTCGGTTTAATAACTACAATGAGCAGTTCTTC. Protein: CASSIRFNNYNEQFF. The gene calls are TRBV25-1 and TRBJ2-1; D is undetermined. The CDR3 spans 15 residues. From germline, CDR1 is MGHDK and CDR2 SYGVNS. V dropped 5 bases and J dropped 3 bases, with 14 bases sitting between them. Full variable domain (outside the CDR3, taken from reference TRBV25-1 and TRBJ2-1): EADIYQTPRYLVIGTGKKITLECSQTMGHDKMYWYQQDPGMELHLIHYSYGVNSTEKGDLSSESTVSRIRTEHFPLTLESARPSHTSQYLCASSIRFNNYNEQFFGPGTRLTVL.